The rows below give T cell receptor beta chains drawn from one sample of a study of cytomegalovirus exposure and HLA in healthy donors. Clones were sequenced by immunoSEQ multiplex PCR, and TCRdb holds only the in-frame ones, with some missing. Among over 65,000 clones, around two thirds were seen once, and the ten largest hold 6.9%. The sample was PBMCs. The receptors shown here come from a woman in her forties or fifties in good health and CMV-seropositive. The conserved cysteine and the conserved F or W are not part of the CDR3 here. D genes are given only for firm matches. Where a row states a size, it is once, few, many or the class of an expanded clone; other rows omit it.

TRBJ2-3,-,-,TRBV5-1,ASSLAERLDTQY
TRBJ1-4,TRBD1,-,TRBV5-1,ASSLVTGSNEKLF
TRBJ2-2,-,-,TRBV10-2,ASPQTGIQNTGELF
TRBJ2-2,-,-,TRBV30,AWSVNSRPGELF
TRBJ2-2,-,-,TRBV11-2,ASSLVLGSGELF
TRBJ2-7,-,-,TRBV7-2,ASVLGGPQGEQY
TRBJ1-1,-,few,TRBV6-5,ASSYQVNTEAF
-,-,-,TRBV5-1,ASRKDSFYEQY
TRBJ1-6,-,-,TRBV28,ASSPQQESSPLH
TRBJ1-5,-,-,TRBV9,ASSEGGLDNQPQH
TRBJ1-6,-,-,TRBV6-5,ASSQGESPLH
TRBJ1-1,-,-,TRBV19,ASSMKAGTLNTEAF
TRBJ1-1,-,-,TRBV5-6,ASSSISGTEAF
TRBJ2-1,TRBD1,few,TRBV28,ASSPLTGDPYNEQF
TRBJ1-1,TRBD1,-,TRBV19,ASTKQGMNTEAF
TRBJ1-6,TRBD1,-,TRBV7-3,ASSSSTGTGSPLH
TRBJ1-2,-,-,TRBV6-6,ASSYSGQEQGYGYT
TRBJ1-2,TRBD1,few,TRBV9,ASSVAGGPEYGYT
TRBJ1-3,-,-,TRBV7-9,ASASGPPGNTIY
TRBJ1-4,TRBD1,-,TRBV7-2,ASSPDRGRFEKLF
TRBJ1-5,-,-,TRBV6-5,AGSYGGDQPQH
TRBJ1-5,TRBD1,-,TRBV5-6,ASSLATGEVKQPQH
TRBJ1-1,-,few,TRBV5-1,ASSFARENTEAF
TRBJ2-2,TRBD1,few,TRBV7-3,ASSLGGQGGELF
TRBJ1-1,-,-,TRBV11-2,ASSFERGSTEAF
TRBJ2-5,TRBD2,few,TRBV29-1,SVEGGGGASDEETQY
TRBJ1-2,TRBD1,few,TRBV10-3,AISEALIGQGTGYGYT
TRBJ2-1,-,-,TRBV2,ASGTGIGVDEQF
TRBJ2-2,-,few,TRBV5-1,ASSLPRGGDTGELF
TRBJ2-1,TRBD2,-,TRBV9,ASSVGAGGTNEQF
TRBJ2-1,-,-,TRBV6-4,ASSRRLDSYNEQF
TRBJ1-1,TRBD1,-,TRBV5-1,ASSLETPGQGASAF
TRBJ1-5,TRBD1,-,TRBV6-5,ASSLGQDDQPQH
TRBJ1-2,TRBD1,-,TRBV19,ASSIGQGSSGYT
TRBJ2-5,-,-,TRBV7-9,ASSFFAGNQETQY
TRBJ1-3,TRBD1,once,TRBV9,ASSVEGAGGNTIY
TRBJ2-1,-,-,TRBV2,ASRPPGLHNEQF
TRBJ1-1,-,-,TRBV10-1,ASKEGMNTEAF
TRBJ1-2,-,-,TRBV7-6,ASSLSAGNGYT
TRBJ2-3,-,few,TRBV18,ASSPRRGSTDTQY
TRBJ1-4,-,-,TRBV5-6,ASSLQGGVEKLF
TRBJ1-1,TRBD1,-,TRBV19,ASSGDRNTEAF
TRBJ1-4,-,-,TRBV29-1,SVWSEANEKLF
TRBJ2-3,-,-,TRBV6-4,ASSPAHEGLSTDTQY
TRBJ1-5,TRBD1,-,TRBV5-6,ASSLVRKSWDRSYQPQH
TRBJ2-5,TRBD1,-,TRBV29-1,SVTRGGTGETQY